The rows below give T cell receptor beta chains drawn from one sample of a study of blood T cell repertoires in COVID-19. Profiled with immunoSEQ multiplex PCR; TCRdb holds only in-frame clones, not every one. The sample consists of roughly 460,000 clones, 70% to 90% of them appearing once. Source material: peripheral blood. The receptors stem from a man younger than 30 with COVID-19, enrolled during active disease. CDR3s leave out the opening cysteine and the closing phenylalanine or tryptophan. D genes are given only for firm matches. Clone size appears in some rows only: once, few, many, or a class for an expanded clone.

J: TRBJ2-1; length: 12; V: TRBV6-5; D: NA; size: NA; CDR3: ASSYSPLSKEQF
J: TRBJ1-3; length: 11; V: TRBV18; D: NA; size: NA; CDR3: ASSQDTGNTIY
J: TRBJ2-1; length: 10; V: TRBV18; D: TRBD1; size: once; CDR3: ASSGTGREQF
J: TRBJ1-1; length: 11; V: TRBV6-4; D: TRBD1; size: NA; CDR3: ASSEDRGTEAF
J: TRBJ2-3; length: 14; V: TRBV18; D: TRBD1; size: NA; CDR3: ASSPSRTGDTDTQY
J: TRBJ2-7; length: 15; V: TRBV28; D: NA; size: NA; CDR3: ASSLRFGGAQTYEQY
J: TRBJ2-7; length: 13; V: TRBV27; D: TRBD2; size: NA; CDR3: ASSPISGRALEQY
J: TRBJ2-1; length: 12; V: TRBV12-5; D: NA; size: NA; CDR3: ASGYEGSYNEQF
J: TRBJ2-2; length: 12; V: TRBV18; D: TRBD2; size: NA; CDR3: ASSPGGRTGELF
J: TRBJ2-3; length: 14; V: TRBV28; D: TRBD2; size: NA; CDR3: ASSLWRGGKTDTQY
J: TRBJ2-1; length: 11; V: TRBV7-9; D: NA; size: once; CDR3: ASSLELYNEQF
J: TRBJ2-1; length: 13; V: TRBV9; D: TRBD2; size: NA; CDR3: ASSASGSDLNEQF
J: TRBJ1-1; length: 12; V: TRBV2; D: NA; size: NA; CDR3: ASSQYRVNTEAF
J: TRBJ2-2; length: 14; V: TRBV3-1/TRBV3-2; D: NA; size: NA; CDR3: ASSQDWALVSGELF
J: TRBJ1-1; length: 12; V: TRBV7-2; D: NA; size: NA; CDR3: ASSLWGGTTEAF
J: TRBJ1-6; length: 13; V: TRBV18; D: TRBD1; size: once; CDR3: ASSTGTGSDSPLH
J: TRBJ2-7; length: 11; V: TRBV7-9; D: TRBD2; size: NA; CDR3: ASGLAGAYEQY
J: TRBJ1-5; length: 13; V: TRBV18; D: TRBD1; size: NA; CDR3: ASSSGQGSGQPQH
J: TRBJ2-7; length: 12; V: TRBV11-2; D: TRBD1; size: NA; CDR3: ASSPSTGGYEQY
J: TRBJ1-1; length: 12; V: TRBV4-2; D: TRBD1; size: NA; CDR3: ASSQAIGQGEAF
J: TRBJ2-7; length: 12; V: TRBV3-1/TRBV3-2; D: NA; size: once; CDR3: ASSYGASTHEQY
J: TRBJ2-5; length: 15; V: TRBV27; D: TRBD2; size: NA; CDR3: ASSLHGTSGVQETQY
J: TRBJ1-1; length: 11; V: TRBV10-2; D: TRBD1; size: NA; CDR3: ASRDRVGTEAF
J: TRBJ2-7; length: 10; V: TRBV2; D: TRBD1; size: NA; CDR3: ASSRTGYEQY
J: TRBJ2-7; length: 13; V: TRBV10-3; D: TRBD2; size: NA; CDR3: AISAGLAGGGEQY
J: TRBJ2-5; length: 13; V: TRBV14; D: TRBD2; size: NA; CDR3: ASSQVGLAGGTQY
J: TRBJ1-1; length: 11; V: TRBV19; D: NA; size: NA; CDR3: ASSDRRRTEAF
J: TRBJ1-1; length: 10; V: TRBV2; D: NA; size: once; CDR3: ASSGLGAEAF